Listed below are T cell receptor beta chains from one sample, sequenced in a study of T cell responses to AZD1222 COVID-19 vaccine. Assay: immunoSEQ multiplex PCR; the TCRdb copy retains only in-frame clones and omits some. This table has under 150,000 clones, approximately 94% appearing once. The source material was peripheral blood, sampled on day 0 of AZD1222 vaccination. These receptor sequences come from an adult in good health. Both conserved end residues are part of each CDR3. D genes are given only for firm matches.

j_gene,v_gene,len,d_gene,CDR3aa,CDR3nt
TRBJ2-3,TRBV29-1,14,NA,CSVEGSVATDTQYF,TGCAGCGTTGAGGGGTCTGTGGCCACAGATACGCAGTATTTT
TRBJ1-2,TRBV30,13,NA,CAWAGALWGVSTF,TGTGCCTGGGCAGGGGCCCTATGGGGAGTTTCCACCTTC
TRBJ1-2,TRBV19,14,NA,CASSTVTRVYGYTF,TGTGCCAGTAGTACAGTGACCCGCGTCTATGGCTACACCTTC
TRBJ2-7,TRBV4-1,14,TRBD1,CASSVGTGFYEQYF,TGCGCCAGCAGCGTCGGGACAGGGTTCTACGAGCAGTACTTC
TRBJ1-1,TRBV6-4,13,NA,CASSEIPNTEAFF,TGTGCCAGCAGTGAAATCCCGAACACTGAAGCTTTCTTT
TRBJ2-5,TRBV19,14,NA,CASSPSGVRETQYF,TGTGCCAGTAGTCCTTCAGGGGTTCGAGAGACCCAGTACTTC
TRBJ2-3,TRBV4-3,16,NA,CASSQEAGRGADTQYF,TGCGCCAGCAGCCAAGAGGCGGGCCGCGGGGCAGATACGCAGTATTTT
TRBJ2-1,TRBV6-2/TRBV6-3,18,TRBD1,CASSYSMSRDRSYNEQFF,TGTGCCAGCAGTTACTCGATGTCTCGGGACAGGAGCTACAATGAGCAGTTCTTC
TRBJ2-1,TRBV27,16,NA,CASSLFDAHRTNEQFF,TGTGCCAGCAGTTTGTTCGACGCACACAGAACCAATGAGCAGTTCTTC
TRBJ2-7,TRBV7-2,15,TRBD2,CASSFGGGAHNEQYF,TGTGCCAGCAGCTTTGGCGGGGGGGCCCACAACGAGCAGTACTTC
TRBJ2-5,TRBV7-9,13,NA,CASSQGWQETQYF,TGTGCCAGCAGCCAAGGTTGGCAAGAGACCCAGTACTTC
TRBJ1-4,TRBV7-6,15,TRBD1,CASSSAGTGGEKLFF,TGTGCCAGCAGCTCGGCCGGGACAGGGGGTGAAAAACTGTTTTTT
TRBJ2-1,TRBV10-3,15,NA,CAISPDRITYNEQFF,TGTGCCATCAGCCCCGACAGGATTACCTACAATGAGCAGTTCTTC
TRBJ2-5,TRBV5-1,13,TRBD1,CASSKEGAETQYF,TGCGCCAGCAGCAAAGAGGGGGCGGAGACCCAGTACTTC
TRBJ1-3,TRBV6-5,15,NA,CASRPSVGSGNTIYF,TGTGCCAGCAGGCCAAGTGTGGGGTCTGGAAACACCATATATTTT
TRBJ2-7,TRBV29-1,14,NA,CSVGGASTTYEQYF,TGCAGCGTTGGGGGGGCCAGTACTACCTACGAGCAGTACTTC
TRBJ2-7,TRBV13,12,TRBD1,CASSSTGVEQYF,TGTGCCAGCAGCTCGACAGGGGTCGAGCAGTACTTC
TRBJ2-3,TRBV7-9,11,NA,CASSRGDTQYF,TGTGCCAGCAGTCGGGGAGATACGCAGTATTTT
TRBJ1-1,TRBV3-1/TRBV3-2,12,NA,CASSQVVTEAFF,TGTGCCAGCAGCCAAGTTGTCACTGAAGCTTTCTTT
TRBJ2-7,TRBV7-9,14,NA,CASSLGGGSYEQYF,TGTGCCAGCAGCTTAGGTGGGGGTTCCTACGAGCAGTACTTC
TRBJ1-2,TRBV2,13,NA,CASRAGPMGGYTF,TGTGCCAGCAGGGCGGGCCCCATGGGTGGCTACACCTTC
TRBJ1-2,TRBV19,13,NA,CASSMGSHYGYTF,TGTGCCAGTAGTATGGGGAGCCACTATGGCTACACCTTC
TRBJ1-4,TRBV2,15,NA,CASSEVQTGYEKLFF,TGTGCCAGCAGTGAAGTGCAAACAGGGTATGAAAAACTGTTTTTT
TRBJ1-6,TRBV7-2,14,NA,CASSLGQQNSPLHF,TGTGCCAGCAGCTTAGGGCAGCAAAATTCACCCCTCCACTTT
TRBJ2-3,TRBV29-1,12,NA,CSVARATDTQYF,TGCAGCGTCGCCAGGGCGACAGATACGCAGTATTTT
TRBJ1-2,TRBV15,15,NA,CATSPGLTLNYGYTF,TGTGCCACCAGCCCAGGGCTCACCCTAAACTATGGCTACACCTTC
TRBJ1-4,TRBV2,15,NA,CASNADSATNEKLFF,TGTGCCAGCAACGCCGACAGCGCAACTAATGAAAAACTGTTTTTT
TRBJ2-1,TRBV9,14,NA,CASSGPTSSNEQFF,TGTGCCAGCAGCGGCCCGACAAGTTCCAATGAGCAGTTCTTC